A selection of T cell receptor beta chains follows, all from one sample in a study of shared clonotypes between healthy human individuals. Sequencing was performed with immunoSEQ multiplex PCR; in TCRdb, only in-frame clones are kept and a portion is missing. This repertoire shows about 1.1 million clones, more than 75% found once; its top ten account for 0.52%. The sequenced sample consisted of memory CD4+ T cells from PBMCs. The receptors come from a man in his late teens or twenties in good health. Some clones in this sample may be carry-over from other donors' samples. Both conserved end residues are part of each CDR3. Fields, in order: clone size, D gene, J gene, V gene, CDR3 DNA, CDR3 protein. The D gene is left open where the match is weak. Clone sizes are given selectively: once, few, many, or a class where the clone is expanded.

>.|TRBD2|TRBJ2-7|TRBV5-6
TGTGCCAGCAGCCTTTTTTTACCAACCCGGGGGGACGACGAGCAGTACTTC
CASSLFLPTRGDDEQYF
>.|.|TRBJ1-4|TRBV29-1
TGCAGCGTTCATTCCGTCGGGGGGAGACTGTTTTTT
CSVHSVGGRLFF
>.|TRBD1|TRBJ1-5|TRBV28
TGTGCCAGCAGTTCGGGACAGGGCCATCAGCCCCAGCATTTT
CASSSGQGHQPQHF
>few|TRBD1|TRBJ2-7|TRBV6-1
TGTGCCAGCAGTCCGACAGGGGTCGAGCAGTACTTC
CASSPTGVEQYF
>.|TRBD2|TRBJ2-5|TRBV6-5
TGTGCCAGCAGCGGACTAGCGGGGCGGGAGACCCAGTACTTC
CASSGLAGRETQYF
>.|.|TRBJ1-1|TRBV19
TGTGCCAGCATGGGGACGGCGGACACTGAAGCTTTCTTT
CASMGTADTEAFF
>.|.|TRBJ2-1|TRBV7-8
TGTGCCAGCAGCCCCCAGCCCAGGTCCCACAATGAGCAGTTCTTC
CASSPQPRSHNEQFF
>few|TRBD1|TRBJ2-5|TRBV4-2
TGTGCCAGCAGCCCCCGGCAGGGACAGCAAGAGACCCAGTACTTC
CASSPRQGQQETQYF
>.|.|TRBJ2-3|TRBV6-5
TGTGCCAGCAAATTTGACGGCACAGATACGCAGTATTTT
CASKFDGTDTQYF
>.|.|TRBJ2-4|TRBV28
TGTGCCAGCAGTGGTAGCGTCAAAAACATTCAGTACTTC
CASSGSVKNIQYF
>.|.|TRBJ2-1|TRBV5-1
TGCGCCAGCAGCTCGGAGGCGGGGCTATCCTACAATGAGCAGTTCTTC
CASSSEAGLSYNEQFF
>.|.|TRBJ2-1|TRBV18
TGTGCCAGCTCACCGTCAGGCTTAAATGAGCAGTTCTTC
CASSPSGLNEQFF
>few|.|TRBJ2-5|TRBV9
TGTGCCAGCAGCGTCCGGGACGAAGAGACCCAGTACTTC
CASSVRDEETQYF
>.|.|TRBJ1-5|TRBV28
TGTGCCAGCAGTACGGGACGGCTTAATCAGCCCCAGCATTTT
CASSTGRLNQPQHF
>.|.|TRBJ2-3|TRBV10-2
TGCGCCAGCAGTGAGATGAAAGCGAGGCAGTATTTT
CASSEMKARQYF
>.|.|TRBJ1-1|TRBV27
TGTGCCAGCAGTCCACTGGGTAACAGGAACCTCTGGGCTGAAGCTTTCTTT
CASSPLGNRNLWAEAFF
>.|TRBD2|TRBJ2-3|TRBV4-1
TGCGCCAGCAGCCAACTAGCGGGAGGTTCAGGAGATACGCAGTATTTT
CASSQLAGGSGDTQYF
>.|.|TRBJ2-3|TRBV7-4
TGTGCCAGCAGCTTGTCCACCGCAGATACGCAGTATTTT
CASSLSTADTQYF
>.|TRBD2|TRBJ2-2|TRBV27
TGTGCCAGCAGTTTCCTAAACTCCGGGACTAGCGACAACACCGGGGAGCTGTTTTTT
CASSFLNSGTSDNTGELFF
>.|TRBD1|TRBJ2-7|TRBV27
TGTGCCAGCAGAATACCGACAGGGGGAAGAAACGAGCAGTACTTC
CASRIPTGGRNEQYF
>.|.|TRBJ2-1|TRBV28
TGTGCCAGCAGTTTATCTTCGGCGGGGCCCTTGGGGAATGAGCAGTTCTTC
CASSLSSAGPLGNEQFF
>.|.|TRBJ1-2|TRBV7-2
TGTGCCAGCAGCTTAGATGGAAAGCCGGGCTATGGCTACACCTTC
CASSLDGKPGYGYTF
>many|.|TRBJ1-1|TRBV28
TGTGCCAGCAGCCTCAGGGGCGTAGGGCGGACTGAAGCTTTCTTT
CASSLRGVGRTEAFF
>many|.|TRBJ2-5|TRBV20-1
TGCAGTGCTAGTCACGAGACCCAGTACTTC
CSASHETQYF
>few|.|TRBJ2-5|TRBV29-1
TGCAGCGTTGTACTAATCCAAGAGACCCAGTACTTC
CSVVLIQETQYF
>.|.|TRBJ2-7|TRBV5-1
TGCGCCAGCTCGGACCCTCGCAGTCCCTACGAGCAGTACTTC
CASSDPRSPYEQYF
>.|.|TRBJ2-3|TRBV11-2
TGTGCCAGCAGCTTCGGTGCGGCTCCACATACGCAGTATTTT
CASSFGAAPHTQYF
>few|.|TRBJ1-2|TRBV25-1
TGTGCCAGCAACGCTTTTCCGATGGGGTATGGCTACACCTTC
CASNAFPMGYGYTF
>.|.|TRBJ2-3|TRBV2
TGTGCCAGCAGTGACCCCCCTCTTGGCGGGGGCCTAGCAGATACGCAGTATTTT
CASSDPPLGGGLADTQYF
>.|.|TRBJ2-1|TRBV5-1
TGCGCCAGCAGCTTGGTGCCTAGCCAGTTGGAGCAGTTCTTC
CASSLVPSQLEQFF
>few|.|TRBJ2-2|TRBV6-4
TGTGCCAGCAGTGAATCGGCTAGGAACGGGGAGCTGTTTTTT
CASSESARNGELFF
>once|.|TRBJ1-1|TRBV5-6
TGTGCCAGCAGCTTGGGTCCAGAAGCTTTCTTT
CASSLGPEAFF
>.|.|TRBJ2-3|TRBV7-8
TGTGCCAGCAGCCGGGAAACCCAAGGAATACCTAGCACAGATACGCAGTATTTT
CASSRETQGIPSTDTQYF
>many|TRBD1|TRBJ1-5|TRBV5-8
TGTGCCAGCAGCAAGGGACAGTCGACCTATCAGCCCCAGCATTTT
CASSKGQSTYQPQHF
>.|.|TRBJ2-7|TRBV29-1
TGCAGCGTGGGAAGAGAAGGGGTCGAGCAGTACTTC
CSVGREGVEQYF
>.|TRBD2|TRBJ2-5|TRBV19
TGTGCCAGTAGTGTGGGACTAGCGGTACAAGAGACCCAGTACTTC
CASSVGLAVQETQYF
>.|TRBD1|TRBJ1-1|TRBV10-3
TGTGCCGTCCGACAGGGCTGGACTGAAGCTTTCTTT
CAVRQGWTEAFF
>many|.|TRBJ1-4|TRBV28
TGTGCCAGCAGCCGATCGGGTGGGCTGCGGGCGACTAATGAAAAACTGTTTTTT
CASSRSGGLRATNEKLFF
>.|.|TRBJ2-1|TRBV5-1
TGCGCCAGCAGCGACGGGACTGCGGGGAGGGAGCAGTTCTTC
CASSDGTAGREQFF
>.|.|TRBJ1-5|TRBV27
TGTGCCAGCAGTTTGGAGGGGCGAAATCAGCCCCAGCATTTT
CASSLEGRNQPQHF
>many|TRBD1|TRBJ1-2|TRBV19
TGTGCCAGTAGTACTCTGGACAGGGGGACTAACTATGGCTACACCTTC
CASSTLDRGTNYGYTF
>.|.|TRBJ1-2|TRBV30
TGTGCCTGGAAATTCGGCGAAGGGGGAAGCTATGGCTACACCTTC
CAWKFGEGGSYGYTF